What follows are 14 T cell receptor beta chains derived from one specimen sequenced in a study of blood T cell repertoires in COVID-19. Profiled with immunoSEQ multiplex PCR; TCRdb holds only in-frame clones, not every one. Among under 300,000 clones listed, 80% to 90% were seen once. Source material: peripheral blood. The receptors stem from a woman aged 70 to 79 with acute or convalescent COVID-19.

The chain employs TRBV7-3 and TRBJ1-2; TRBD1 might be the D (6 bases). This CDR3 region has 13 residues. Germline V CDR1 and CDR2: SGHTA, FQGTGA. Trimming shortened V by 6 bases and J by 4 bases, and 12 bases separated the two germline ends. In DNA form, the CDR3 reads TGTGCCAGCAGGCCTGGACAGAGCTATGGCTACACCTTC. Encoded protein: CASRPGQSYGYTF.

V is TRBV3-1 (or the pseudogene TRBV3-2) and J is TRBJ2-5; D is ambiguous. The V gene's germline CDR1 is LGHDT and CDR2 YNNKEL (reference sequence). The CDR3 is 13 residues long. Deletions cut 4 bases from V and 5 bases from J, with 11 bases between. DNA for the CDR3: TGTGCCAGCAGCCCGTCTGGGCGCGAGACCCAGTACTTC. Translating it yields CASSPSGRETQYF.

The rearrangement joins TRBV7-8 to TRBJ1-2, with 10 bases that match TRBD1. The CDR3 has 15 residues. CDR1 and CDR2 from the germline V gene are SGHVS and FQNEAQ. With 1 base clipped from V and 4 bases from J, the junction kept 3 bases outside the gene matches. The CDR3 sequence: CASSLGTGGAYGYTF. In DNA, the CDR3 is TGTGCCAGCAGCTTAGGGACAGGGGGTGCCTATGGCTACACCTTC.

V is TRBV5-4 and J is TRBJ1-4; maybe TRBD1 (5 bases). The CDR3 has 14 residues. Germline CDR1 is SGHNT and CDR2 is YYREEE (reference sequence). Trimming cost V 4 bases and J 4 bases, with 11 bases left between them. CDR3 sequence (DNA): TGTGCCAGCAGCCTCGACAGTTATAATGAAAAACTGTTTTTT. It is translated as CASSLDSYNEKLFF.

The rearrangement links TRBV6-5 to TRBJ1-3; no definite D call. The CDR3 totals 13 residues. CDR1 is MNHEY, CDR2 SVGAGI, per germline. Trimming pared 6 bases from V and 4 bases from J, leaving 10 bases between. The CDR3 region is CASRTPLGNTIYF. In nucleotides, the CDR3 is TGTGCCAGCAGAACCCCGCTAGGAAACACCATATATTTT.

The genes are TRBV19 and TRBJ1-5; D is ambiguous. The CDR3 is made up of 16 amino acids. The germline gives CDR1 LNHDA, CDR2 SQIVND (reference sequence). Trimming took 7 bases from V and 2 from J, leaving 18 bases between them. The CDR3 DNA follows: TGTGCCAGTACTAACCGGGAGGGCTGGGGCAATCAGCCCCAGCATTTT. Translated: CASTNREGWGNQPQHF.

The CDR3 DNA is TGTGCCAGCAGCTACGGGGGGGCCAAGAGCGGGGAGCTGTTTTTT. Encoded protein: CASSYGGAKSGELFF. V is TRBV3-1 (or the pseudogene TRBV3-2) and J is TRBJ2-2; TRBD2 matches 8 bases. V gave up 5 bases and J gave up 7 bases; unmatched junction bases: 9. This CDR3 is 15 amino acids long. Germline lookup yields CDR1 LGHDT and CDR2 YNNKEL (reference sequence).

The chain recombines TRBV5-4 with TRBJ2-1; 9 bases are a match to TRBD1. The CDR3 contains 15 residues. V lost 3 bases, J lost 6 bases, and 7 bases stayed unmatched. CDR1 and CDR2 (germline): SGHNT, YYREEE (reference sequence). Here the CDR3 reads CASSSPGQGTNEQFF. Written as DNA, the CDR3 is TGTGCCAGCAGCTCGCCGGGACAGGGTACCAATGAGCAGTTCTTC.

The chain combines TRBV2 with TRBJ1-6; TRBD1 matches 8 bases. Trimming took 4 bases from V and 7 from J; bases not matched to a gene: 6. The CDR3 totals 15 residues. The germline V gene encodes CDR1 SNHLY and CDR2 FYNNEI. The CDR3 loop reads CASSVDTGGNSPLHF. CDR3 nucleotide sequence: TGTGCCAGCAGTGTGGATACAGGGGGGAATTCACCCCTCCACTTT.

The chain recombines TRBV20-1 with TRBJ1-2; D possibly corresponds to TRBD1 (6 bases). V was shortened by 3 bases and J by 7 bases, with 12 bases between the two germline ends. The CDR3 runs 12 residues. Germline loops: CDR1 DFQATT, CDR2 SNEGSKA (reference sequence). The CDR3 reads CSASLTGGGYTF. CDR3 bases: TGCAGTGCTAGTTTGACAGGTGGTGGCTACACCTTC.

The J gene is TRBJ2-3, the V gene TRBV9, with TRBD1 matching 9 bases. Trimming took 3 bases from V and 2 from J; bases not matched to a gene: 1. There are 14 residues in the CDR3. Germline V CDR1 and CDR2: SGDLS, YYNGEE. In DNA, the CDR3 is TGTGCCAGCAGCGGGACAGGGGACACAGATACGCAGTATTTT. Translating gives CASSGTGDTDTQYF.

This clone was seen a single time. Other DNA sequences in the same sample also yield this CDR3. V and J are TRBV5-6 and TRBJ1-6; the match to TRBD1 covers 9 bases. CDR1 and CDR2 from the germline V gene are SGHDT and YYEEEE. Trimming removed 3 bases from V and 1 base from J; junction bases left unmatched: 2. CDR3 length: 16 amino acids. CDR3 in amino acids: CASSSGQGSYNSPLHF. The CDR3 nucleotides read TGTGCCAGCAGCTCCGGACAGGGGTCCTATAATTCACCCCTCCACTTT.

The V gene is TRBV19, the J gene TRBJ1-2; 7 positions agree with TRBD1. The germline V gene encodes CDR1 LNHDA and CDR2 SQIVND (reference sequence). The CDR3 consists of 14 residues. Trimming removed 5 bases from V and 7 bases from J; junction bases left unmatched: 10. The CDR3 protein is CASSLNPQGVGYTF. The CDR3 coding sequence is TGTGCCAGTAGTCTTAATCCCCAGGGGGTTGGCTACACCTTC. Drawing the rest from reference TRBV19 and TRBJ1-2, the complete variable domain is DGGITQSPKYLFRKEGQNVTLSCEQNLNHDAMYWYRQDPGQGLRLIYYSQIVNDFQKGDIAEGYSVSREKKESFPLTVTSAQKNPTAFYLCASSLNPQGVGYTFGSGTRLTVV.

This clone showed up just once. The J gene is TRBJ1-2, the V gene TRBV29-1, with 10 bases fitting TRBD1. The germline V gene has CDR1 SQVTM and CDR2 ANQGSEA. The V and J ends lost 4 bases and 1 base, in that order; junction bases with no gene match: 15. The CDR3 has 18 amino acids. The CDR3 DNA is TGCAGCGTTGTAATTCCCGGACAGGGGGTTCGCGGTAACTATGGCTACACCTTC. It specifies CSVVIPGQGVRGNYGYTF.